This T cell receptor beta chain was recovered during a study of T cells in Graves' hyperthyroidism and ophthalmopathy. About the research overall: Peripheral blood samples were taken at initial diagnosis, prior to any treatment.

Ophthalmopathy patients showed a Clinical Activity Score of at least 3, NOSPECS grade of at least 4 and duration under 3 months. Together with thyroid ultrasound, orbital computed tomography, serum thyroxine and TRAb, clinical symptoms were used for diagnoses. Per the germline V gene, CDR1 is LNHDA and CDR2 is SQIVND (reference sequence). The CDR3 spans 14 residues. V dropped 4 bases and J dropped 3 bases, with 12 bases sitting between them. Amplification of TCR beta CDR3 regions used RNA as the template. First-round RT-PCR targeting the TCR CDR3 was performed with the HTBI primer set. Using its own MiXCR run on the multiplex PCR reads, TCRdb lists one record per CDR3 protein. The data contain about 410,000 distinct CDR3 sequences, roughly 15% of them singletons.

The gene calls are TRBV19 and TRBJ2-5; either TRBD1 or TRBD2 may fit D (5 bases each). Sequenced input: blood. The sequence came from a man between 18 and 35 years old with Graves' ophthalmopathy. The CDR3 is CASSTSGTEETQYF. DNA for the CDR3: TGTGCCAGTAGTACGTCGGGGACGGAAGAGACCCAGTACTTC.